The rows below give T cell receptor beta chains drawn from one sample of a study of T cells in localized non-small cell lung cancer. Measured with immunoSEQ multiplex PCR; TCRdb has only the in-frame clones, and not every one. Of about 24,000 clones listed, about four fifths were seen once; the top ten hold approximately 5.1%. The sample in question was PBMCs, obtained before any cancer treatment. The receptors come from a man between 40 and 70 years old with stage II lung adenocarcinoma. The CDR3 runs from the conserved cysteine through the conserved F or W. A D gene is named only where the DNA matches it firmly. The listing skips clone size in some rows; elsewhere it reads once, few, many or a size class.

V: TRBV6-1
size: few
D: NA
J: TRBJ1-6
DNA: TGTGCCAGCAGTGAGCGGGGGAATTCACCCCTCCACTTT
CDR3: CASSERGNSPLHF

V: TRBV6-5
size: NA
D: NA
J: TRBJ2-4
DNA: TGTGCCAGCAGTTACGGGGGCGGTGCCAAAAACATTCAGTACTTC
CDR3: CASSYGGGAKNIQYF

V: TRBV5-1
size: NA
D: NA
J: TRBJ1-1
DNA: TGCGCCAGCAGCTTCGAGGCAGGTGAAGCTTTCTTT
CDR3: CASSFEAGEAFF

V: TRBV2
size: few
D: NA
J: TRBJ1-4
DNA: TGTGCCAGCAGTGTAGGAGGGGGAAGTGAAAAACTGTTTTTT
CDR3: CASSVGGGSEKLFF

V: TRBV19
size: once
D: NA
J: TRBJ1-2
DNA: TGTGCCAGTAGTTGGGGCAGAGGGAACTATGGCTACACCTTC
CDR3: CASSWGRGNYGYTF

V: TRBV11-3
size: NA
D: NA
J: TRBJ1-1
DNA: TGTGCCAGCAGCTCCTCCAGTTTAGCCACTGAAGCTTTCTTT
CDR3: CASSSSSLATEAFF

V: TRBV5-1
size: NA
D: NA
J: TRBJ1-4
DNA: TGCGCCAGCAGCAGCCGAACAGTAAATGAAAAACTGTTTTTT
CDR3: CASSSRTVNEKLFF

V: TRBV7-2
size: NA
D: NA
J: TRBJ2-1
DNA: TGTGCCAGCAGCTTTAGCGACCCGGGCTACAATGAGCAGTTCTTC
CDR3: CASSFSDPGYNEQFF

V: TRBV6-1
size: once
D: TRBD1
J: TRBJ1-2
DNA: TGTGCCAGCAATAAGGACAGGGCTTGGGGCTACACCTTC
CDR3: CASNKDRAWGYTF

V: TRBV7-2
size: NA
D: NA
J: TRBJ1-2
DNA: TGTGCCAGCAGCTTAGATGGCCTGGGGAACTATGGCTACACCTTC
CDR3: CASSLDGLGNYGYTF

V: TRBV10-2
size: NA
D: NA
J: TRBJ2-3
DNA: TGCGCCAGCACCCCCGGGACAGATACGCAGTATTTT
CDR3: CASTPGTDTQYF

V: TRBV4-3
size: NA
D: NA
J: TRBJ1-2
DNA: TGCGCCAGCAGCCAAGATCAAAGGGGGACTGGCTACACCTTC
CDR3: CASSQDQRGTGYTF

V: TRBV18
size: NA
D: NA
J: TRBJ2-6
DNA: TGTGCCAGCTCACAAAGTATCTCTGGGGCCAACGTCCTGACTTTC
CDR3: CASSQSISGANVLTF

V: TRBV7-9
size: NA
D: NA
J: TRBJ2-5
DNA: TGTGCCAGCAGCTTACGTAGCGGATTATACCAAGAGACCCAGTACTTC
CDR3: CASSLRSGLYQETQYF

V: TRBV7-8
size: NA
D: TRBD1
J: TRBJ1-1
DNA: TGTGCCAGCAGCTCGGGACAGGGACTGGGGGGCACTGAAGCTTTCTTT
CDR3: CASSSGQGLGGTEAFF

V: TRBV6-1
size: NA
D: TRBD2
J: TRBJ2-1
DNA: TGTGCCAGCAGTGATGGGACTAGCGGGAGGGCTAGCCATGAGCAGTTCTTC
CDR3: CASSDGTSGRASHEQFF

V: TRBV5-1
size: NA
D: NA
J: TRBJ2-5
DNA: TGCGCCAGCAGCTTGGTTGGCGGAGAGACCCAGTACTTC
CDR3: CASSLVGGETQYF

V: TRBV30
size: once
D: TRBD1
J: TRBJ2-5
DNA: TGTGCCTGGAGTGGGGGGACAGGGGGCGAGACCCAGTACTTC
CDR3: CAWSGGTGGETQYF

V: TRBV19
size: NA
D: NA
J: TRBJ2-3
DNA: TGTGCCACTCGGGGGTGGGTCACAGATACGCAGTATTTT
CDR3: CATRGWVTDTQYF

V: TRBV11-3
size: NA
D: TRBD2
J: TRBJ2-1
DNA: TGTGCCAGCAGCCATAGCGGGAGCTACAATGAGCAGTTCTTC
CDR3: CASSHSGSYNEQFF

V: TRBV18
size: NA
D: TRBD1
J: TRBJ2-7
DNA: TGTGCCAGCTCCGTAGGGACAGGGGACGAGCAGTACTTC
CDR3: CASSVGTGDEQYF

V: TRBV4-3
size: NA
D: NA
J: TRBJ1-3
DNA: TGCGCCAGCAGCCAAGCTGAGGATTCCACTTTATATTTT
CDR3: CASSQAEDSTLYF

V: TRBV5-4
size: NA
D: TRBD1
J: TRBJ1-5
DNA: TGTGCCAGCAGCCGCACAGGGGACCACTTTAGCAATCAGCCCCAGCATTTT
CDR3: CASSRTGDHFSNQPQHF

V: TRBV5-1
size: NA
D: NA
J: TRBJ1-3
DNA: TGCGCCAGCAGCTTGGACGGAAGCTCTGGAAACACCATATATTTT
CDR3: CASSLDGSSGNTIYF

V: TRBV14
size: NA
D: NA
J: TRBJ2-1
DNA: TGTGCCAGCAGCCAACTCCAGGGCATGAGCTCCTACAATGAGCAGTTCTTC
CDR3: CASSQLQGMSSYNEQFF

V: TRBV11-2
size: NA
D: TRBD1
J: TRBJ2-7
DNA: TGTGCCAGCAGCCTCGGGACAGGACCTTACGAGCAGTACTTC
CDR3: CASSLGTGPYEQYF

V: TRBV5-1
size: NA
D: NA
J: TRBJ2-5
DNA: TGCGCCAGCAGCTTACGAGGGGAAGAGACCCAGTACTTC
CDR3: CASSLRGEETQYF

V: TRBV11-3
size: NA
D: TRBD2
J: TRBJ2-1
DNA: TGTGCCAGCAGCCTGGGACTAGCGGGGGACTCCTACAATGAGCAGTTCTTC
CDR3: CASSLGLAGDSYNEQFF

V: TRBV11-3
size: NA
D: TRBD1
J: TRBJ2-7
DNA: TGTGCCAGCAGCTTAGAAACTGGGACAGTCTCCTACGAGCAGTACTTC
CDR3: CASSLETGTVSYEQYF

V: TRBV14
size: NA
D: TRBD1
J: TRBJ1-2
DNA: TGTGCCAGCAGCCAAGTCTTGGGACAGGGGGCGCAGGATGGCTACACCTTC
CDR3: CASSQVLGQGAQDGYTF

V: TRBV7-8
size: NA
D: TRBD1
J: TRBJ1-1
DNA: TGTGCCAGCAGCTCCACCCCAGGGGGAGGGGGCACTGAAGCTTTCTTT
CDR3: CASSSTPGGGGTEAFF

V: TRBV5-5
size: NA
D: TRBD2
J: TRBJ2-7
DNA: TGTGCCAGCAGCTTAAGAAGCGGGAGTGTTAGCGAGCAGTACTTC
CDR3: CASSLRSGSVSEQYF

V: TRBV5-4
size: NA
D: TRBD2
J: TRBJ2-3
DNA: TGTGCCAGCAGGAGGGGAGGGCTGGGCCTAAGTTCGGATACGCAGTATTTT
CDR3: CASRRGGLGLSSDTQYF

V: TRBV19
size: NA
D: NA
J: TRBJ2-2
DNA: TGTGCCAGTAGTATAGGGCAGATCACCGGGGAGCTGTTTTTT
CDR3: CASSIGQITGELFF

V: TRBV7-9
size: NA
D: NA
J: TRBJ1-1
DNA: TGTGCCAGCAGCTTAGCAATTGATTACAGGCCGGGGCAAGGAACTGAAGCTTTCTTT
CDR3: CASSLAIDYRPGQGTEAFF

V: TRBV6-5
size: NA
D: TRBD1
J: TRBJ1-1
DNA: TGTGCCAGCAGTCTCCTACAGGGGACGGAAGCTTTCTTT
CDR3: CASSLLQGTEAFF

V: TRBV11-2
size: NA
D: TRBD2
J: TRBJ2-1
DNA: TGTGCCAGCAGCCCTAGACTAGCCTCCTACAATGAGCAGTTCTTC
CDR3: CASSPRLASYNEQFF

V: TRBV7-2
size: NA
D: TRBD1
J: TRBJ1-2
DNA: TGTGCCAGCAGCTTAACAGGGGACTATGGCTACACCTTC
CDR3: CASSLTGDYGYTF

V: TRBV6-5
size: NA
D: NA
J: TRBJ2-1
DNA: TGTGCCAGCAGTTACTCAGTAAGCTCCTACAATGAGCAGTTCTTC
CDR3: CASSYSVSSYNEQFF

V: TRBV9
size: NA
D: NA
J: TRBJ2-5
DNA: TGTGCCAGCAGCGTAACAGGGACGGAGACCCAGTACTTC
CDR3: CASSVTGTETQYF

V: TRBV29-1
size: once
D: TRBD2
J: TRBJ2-3
DNA: TGCAGCGTTGAGCGCGGGGGGCAGGGTACGCAGTATTTT
CDR3: CSVERGGQGTQYF

V: TRBV7-3
size: NA
D: NA
J: TRBJ2-1
DNA: TGTGCCAGCAGCCATGGTGGGAGTAGGTCCTACAATGAGCAGTTCTTC
CDR3: CASSHGGSRSYNEQFF

V: TRBV2
size: NA
D: NA
J: TRBJ1-2
DNA: TGTGCCAGCAGCTCCGGGACGGCATATGGCTACACCTTC
CDR3: CASSSGTAYGYTF

V: TRBV19
size: once
D: TRBD1
J: TRBJ1-5
DNA: TGTGCCAGTCGTGACAGGGTTACAAGCAATCAGCCCCAGCATTTT
CDR3: CASRDRVTSNQPQHF

V: TRBV19
size: NA
D: TRBD1
J: TRBJ1-2
DNA: TGTGCCAGTAGTATACGTAGGACAGGGTTGGACTATGGCTACACCTTC
CDR3: CASSIRRTGLDYGYTF

V: TRBV5-1
size: NA
D: NA
J: TRBJ1-2
DNA: TGCGCCAGCAGCCAAGACGGTAACTATGGCTACACCTTC
CDR3: CASSQDGNYGYTF